This T cell receptor beta chain was captured in a study of blood T cell repertoires in COVID-19. Study background: Donors in the United States, Italy and Spain gave samples during acute or convalescent COVID-19. The cDNA or gDNA used as material had been derived from T cells, B-cell-depleted T cells, or PBMCs.

In the source study's methods: Amplification from reference gene primers served as the basis for estimated nucleated cell counts. Data came from immunoSEQ multiplex PCR; TCRdb stores just in-frame clones and leaves some out. V and J calls and clone size follow that table, whereas D and trimming were derived from the DNA. The sample records about 140,000 clones, 75% to 85% being singletons. V lost 4 bases and J 6 bases, leaving 18 bases between the germline ends. The germline V gene has CDR1 SGHTA and CDR2 FQGNSA. This CDR3 has 15 residues. The sequenced material came from peripheral blood. This clonotype originated in a man aged 55 to 69 with active or convalescent COVID-19. The V call is TRBV7-2, the J call TRBJ2-5; D may be TRBD1 (6 bases). Written as DNA, the CDR3 is TGTGCCAGCAGCTACAGGGCATTGGACATCCAGACCCAGTACTTC. It yields the protein CASSYRALDIQTQYF. The entire variable domain, with the rest obtained from reference TRBV7-2 and TRBJ2-5, is as follows: GAGVSQSPSNKVTEKGKDVELRCDPISGHTALYWYRQSLGQGLEFLIYFQGNSAPDKSGLPSDRFSAERTGGSVSTLTIQRTQQEDSAVYLCASSYRALDIQTQYFGPGTRLLVL.